This T cell receptor (beta chain) originates from a study of blood T cell repertoires in COVID-19. The Seattle site enrolled patients during active infection and followed them longitudinally. Original handling: Amplification with reference gene primers provided the estimates of nucleated cell counts. TCRdb's table, derived via immunoSEQ multiplex PCR, lists solely in-frame clones and lacks some. V, J and clone size reflect that table, while D and trimming were determined from the DNA. The sample has about 130,000 clones; about 70% are singletons. Germline-derived CDR1 and CDR2 are SGHDN and FVKESK. The CDR3 contains 14 residues. This clone occurred a few times. The junction differs from germline at one of its ends, possibly a read error.

This receptor was identified in a man older than 75 with COVID-19, enrolled during active disease. The rearrangement uses TRBV14 and TRBJ2-7; possibly TRBD1 for D (5 bases). Material: peripheral blood. The DNA of the CDR3 is TGTGCCAGCCGCCAGGGCTCAGGGTGGTACGAGCAGTACTTC. This sequence encodes CASRQGSGWYEQYF.